The T cell receptor (beta chain) described here comes from a study of graft-versus-host responses after intestinal transplantation. About the research overall: Every recipient underwent anti-thymocyte globulin induction, then tacrolimus and steroids for two to four years. Study findings and constraints: Detected in recipient marrow were GvH clones, some of which were first observed in ileum or blood. Where graft-donor T cell macrochimerism was present, patients had high graft-versus-host to host-versus-graft clonal ratios in allografts. Early after transplant, HvG declines were associated with peak levels of circulating GvH clones.

Here immunoSEQ multiplex PCR was the method, and the copy in TCRdb shows in-frame clones only, minus some. The sample includes about 83,000 clones, approximately 88% of them seen just once. Germline trimming cut 1 base from V and 2 bases from J; bases unmatched to any gene: 4. Germline lookup yields CDR1 SGHNT and CDR2 YENEEA. This CDR3 has 16 amino acids. Remarks on this clone: Its antigen remains unknown.

This sequence originates from a human donor who received an intestinal transplant. The rearrangement uses TRBV11-3 and TRBJ2-3, with TRBD2 identical over 9 bases. This material consisted of unstimulated CD4+ T cells sorted from spleen or lymph node cells, taken before intestinal transplant. In DNA form, the CDR3 reads TGTGCCAGCAGCTTAGGGGGACTAGCCAACACAGATACGCAGTATTTT. This codes for CASSLGGLANTDTQYF.